A single T cell receptor (beta chain) is shown here with its context. The CDR3 runs to 15 residues. Germline V gene lookup returns CDR1 MGHDK and CDR2 SYGVNS. V was pared by 6 bases and J by 4 bases, with 16 bases between. This entry is derived from a study of shared clonotypes between healthy human individuals. Assay: immunoSEQ multiplex PCR; the TCRdb copy retains only in-frame clones and omits some. Of roughly 1,500,000 clones listed, roughly 98.5% are singletons. Specimen: naive CD4+ T cells sorted from blood. Subset described: CD45RA+ positively selected. The sequence came from a man aged 25 to 40 in good health. V usage is TRBV25-1 and J usage is TRBJ2-1; D not certain. The CDR3 DNA sequence: TGTGCCAGCAGCTACAAAATAGGCAAGTACAATGAGCAGTTCTTC. Translated, it gives CASSYKIGKYNEQFF.